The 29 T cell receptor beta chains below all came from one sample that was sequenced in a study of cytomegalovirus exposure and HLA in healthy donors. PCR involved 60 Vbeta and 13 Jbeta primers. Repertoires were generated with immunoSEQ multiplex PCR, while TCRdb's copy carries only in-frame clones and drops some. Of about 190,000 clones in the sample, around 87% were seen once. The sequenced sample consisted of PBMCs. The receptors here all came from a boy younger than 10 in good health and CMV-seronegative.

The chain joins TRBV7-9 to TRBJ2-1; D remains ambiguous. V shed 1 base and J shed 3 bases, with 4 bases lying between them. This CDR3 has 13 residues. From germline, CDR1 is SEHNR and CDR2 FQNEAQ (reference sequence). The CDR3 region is CASSLVSYNEQFF. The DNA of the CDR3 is TGTGCCAGCAGCTTAGTCAGCTACAATGAGCAGTTCTTC. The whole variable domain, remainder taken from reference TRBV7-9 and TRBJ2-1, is DTGVSQNPRHKITKRGQNVTFRCDPISEHNRLYWYRQTLGQGPEFLTYFQNEAQLEKSRLLSDRFSAERPKGSFSTLEIQRTEQGDSAMYLCASSLVSYNEQFFGPGTRLTVL.

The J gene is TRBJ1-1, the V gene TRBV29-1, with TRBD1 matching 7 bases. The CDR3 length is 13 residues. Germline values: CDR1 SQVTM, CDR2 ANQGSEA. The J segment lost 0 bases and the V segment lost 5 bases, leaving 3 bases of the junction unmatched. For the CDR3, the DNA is TGCAGCGTTAAACAGGGGATGAACACTGAAGCTTTCTTT. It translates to CSVKQGMNTEAFF. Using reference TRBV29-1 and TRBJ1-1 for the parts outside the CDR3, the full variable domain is SAVISQKPSRDICQRGTSLTIQCQVDSQVTMMFWYRQQPGQSLTLIATANQGSEATYESGFVIDKFPISRPNLTFSTLTVSNMSPEDSSIYLCSVKQGMNTEAFFGQGTRLTVV.

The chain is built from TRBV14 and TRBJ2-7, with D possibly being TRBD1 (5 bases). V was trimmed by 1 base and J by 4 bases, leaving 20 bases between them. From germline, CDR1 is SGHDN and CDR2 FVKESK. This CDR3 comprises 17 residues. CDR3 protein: CASSQGKDGAPGYEQYF. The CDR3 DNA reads TGTGCCAGCAGCCAAGGGAAAGATGGGGCGCCAGGATACGAGCAGTACTTC.

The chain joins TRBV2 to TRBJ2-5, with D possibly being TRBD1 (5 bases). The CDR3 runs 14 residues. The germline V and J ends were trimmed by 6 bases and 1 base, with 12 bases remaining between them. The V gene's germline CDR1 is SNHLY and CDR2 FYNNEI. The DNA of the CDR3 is TGTGCCAGCAGGGAAACAGGAATCCAAGAGACCCAGTACTTC. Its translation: CASRETGIQETQYF.

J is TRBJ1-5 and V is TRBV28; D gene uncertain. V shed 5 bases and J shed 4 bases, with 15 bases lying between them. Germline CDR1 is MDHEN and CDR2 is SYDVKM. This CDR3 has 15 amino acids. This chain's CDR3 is CASSLGRVMNQPQHF. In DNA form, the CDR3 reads TGTGCCAGCAGTCTCGGTCGGGTTATGAATCAGCCCCAGCATTTT.

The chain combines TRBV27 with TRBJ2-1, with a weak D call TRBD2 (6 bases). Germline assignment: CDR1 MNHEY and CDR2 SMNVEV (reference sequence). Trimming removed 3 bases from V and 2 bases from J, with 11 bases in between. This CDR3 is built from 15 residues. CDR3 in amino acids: CASSFGGAAYNEQFF. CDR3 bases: TGTGCCAGCAGTTTCGGCGGGGCGGCCTACAATGAGCAGTTCTTC.

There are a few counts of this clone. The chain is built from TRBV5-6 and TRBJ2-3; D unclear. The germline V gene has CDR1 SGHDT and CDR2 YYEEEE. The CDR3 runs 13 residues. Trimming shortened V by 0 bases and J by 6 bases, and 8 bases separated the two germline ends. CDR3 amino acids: CASSLGGPDTQYF. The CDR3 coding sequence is TGTGCCAGCAGCTTGGGTGGCCCCGATACGCAGTATTTT.

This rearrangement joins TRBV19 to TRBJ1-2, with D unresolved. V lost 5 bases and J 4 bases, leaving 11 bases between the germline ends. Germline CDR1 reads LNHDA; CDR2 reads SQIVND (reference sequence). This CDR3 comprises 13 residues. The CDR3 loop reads CASSRNSGYGYTF. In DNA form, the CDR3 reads TGTGCCAGTAGTCGCAATTCCGGCTATGGCTACACCTTC.

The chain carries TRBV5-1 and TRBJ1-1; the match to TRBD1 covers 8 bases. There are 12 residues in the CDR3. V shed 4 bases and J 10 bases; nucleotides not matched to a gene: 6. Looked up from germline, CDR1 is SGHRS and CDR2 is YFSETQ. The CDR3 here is CASSPDRGPAFF. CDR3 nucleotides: TGCGCCAGCAGCCCCGACAGGGGCCCAGCTTTCTTT.

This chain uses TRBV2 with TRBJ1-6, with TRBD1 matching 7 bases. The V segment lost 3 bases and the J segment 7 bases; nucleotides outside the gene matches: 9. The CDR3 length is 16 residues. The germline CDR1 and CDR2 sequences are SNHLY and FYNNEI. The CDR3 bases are TGTGCCAGCAGTGATCCCGACAGGGTCCCCAATTCACCCCTCCACTTT. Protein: CASSDPDRVPNSPLHF.

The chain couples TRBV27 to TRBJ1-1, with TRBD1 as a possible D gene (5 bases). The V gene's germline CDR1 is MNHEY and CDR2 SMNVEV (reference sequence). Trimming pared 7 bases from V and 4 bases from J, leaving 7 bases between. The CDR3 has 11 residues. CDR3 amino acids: CASTQGTEAFF. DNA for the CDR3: TGTGCCAGCACTCAGGGCACTGAAGCTTTCTTT.

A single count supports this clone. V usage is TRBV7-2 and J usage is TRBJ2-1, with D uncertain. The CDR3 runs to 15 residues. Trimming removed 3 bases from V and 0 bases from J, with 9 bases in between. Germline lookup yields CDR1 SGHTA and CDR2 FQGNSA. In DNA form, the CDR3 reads TGTGCCAGCAGCTTGTCGCGGAGCTCCTACAATGAGCAGTTCTTC. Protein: CASSLSRSSYNEQFF.

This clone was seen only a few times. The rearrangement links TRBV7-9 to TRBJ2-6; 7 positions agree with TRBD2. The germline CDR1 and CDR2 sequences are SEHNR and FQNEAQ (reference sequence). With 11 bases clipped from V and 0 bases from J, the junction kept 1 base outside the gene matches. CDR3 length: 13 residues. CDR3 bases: TGTGCCGGGAGGGGCTCTGGGGCCAACGTCCTGACTTTC. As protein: CAGRGSGANVLTF.

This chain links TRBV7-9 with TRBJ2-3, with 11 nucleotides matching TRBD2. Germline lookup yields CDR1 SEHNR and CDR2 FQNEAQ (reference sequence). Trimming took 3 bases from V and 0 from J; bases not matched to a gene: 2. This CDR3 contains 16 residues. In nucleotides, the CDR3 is TGTGCCAGCAGCTTCAGGACTAGCGGGAGCACAGATACGCAGTATTTT. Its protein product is CASSFRTSGSTDTQYF.

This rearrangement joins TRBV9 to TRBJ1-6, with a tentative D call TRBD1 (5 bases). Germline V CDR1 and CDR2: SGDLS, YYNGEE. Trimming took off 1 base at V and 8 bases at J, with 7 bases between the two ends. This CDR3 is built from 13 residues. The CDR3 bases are TGTGCCAGCAGCGTAACAGGTTATTCACCCCTCCACTTT. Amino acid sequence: CASSVTGYSPLHF.

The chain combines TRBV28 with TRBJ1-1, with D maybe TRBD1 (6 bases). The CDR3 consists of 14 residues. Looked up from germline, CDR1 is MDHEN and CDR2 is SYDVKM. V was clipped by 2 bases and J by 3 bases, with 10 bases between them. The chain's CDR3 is CASSLGGLDTEAFF. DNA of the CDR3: TGTGCCAGCAGTTTAGGGGGCTTAGACACTGAAGCTTTCTTT.

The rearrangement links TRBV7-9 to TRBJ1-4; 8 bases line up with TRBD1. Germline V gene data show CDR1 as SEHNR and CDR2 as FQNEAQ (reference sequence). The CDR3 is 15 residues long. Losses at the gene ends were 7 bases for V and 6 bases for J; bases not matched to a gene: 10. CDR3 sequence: CASTMGGQGDEKLFF. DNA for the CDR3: TGTGCCAGCACCATGGGCGGACAGGGTGATGAAAAACTGTTTTTT. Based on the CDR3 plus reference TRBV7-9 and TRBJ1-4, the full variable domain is DTGVSQNPRHKITKRGQNVTFRCDPISEHNRLYWYRQTLGQGPEFLTYFQNEAQLEKSRLLSDRFSAERPKGSFSTLEIQRTEQGDSAMYLCASTMGGQGDEKLFFGSGTQLSVL.

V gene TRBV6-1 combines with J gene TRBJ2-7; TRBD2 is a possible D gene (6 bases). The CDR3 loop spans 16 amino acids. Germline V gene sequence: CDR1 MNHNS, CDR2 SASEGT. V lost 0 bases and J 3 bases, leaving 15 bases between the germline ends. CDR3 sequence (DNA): TGTGCCAGCAGTGAAGCGGGGCGGGGTGAGGGCTACGAGCAGTACTTC. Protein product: CASSEAGRGEGYEQYF.

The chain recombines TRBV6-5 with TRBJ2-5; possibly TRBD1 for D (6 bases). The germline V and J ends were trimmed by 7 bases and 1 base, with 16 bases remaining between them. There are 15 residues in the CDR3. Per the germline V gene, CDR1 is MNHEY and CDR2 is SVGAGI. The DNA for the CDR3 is TGTGCCAGCACCCCACGCAGGGGCACCCAAGAGACCCAGTACTTC. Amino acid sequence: CASTPRRGTQETQYF.

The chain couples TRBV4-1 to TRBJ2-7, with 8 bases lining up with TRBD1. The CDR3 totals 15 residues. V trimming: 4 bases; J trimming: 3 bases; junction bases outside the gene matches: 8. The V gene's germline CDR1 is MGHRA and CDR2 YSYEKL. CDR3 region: CASSPVPGQVYEQYF. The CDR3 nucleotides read TGCGCCAGCAGCCCCGTCCCGGGACAGGTCTACGAGCAGTACTTC.

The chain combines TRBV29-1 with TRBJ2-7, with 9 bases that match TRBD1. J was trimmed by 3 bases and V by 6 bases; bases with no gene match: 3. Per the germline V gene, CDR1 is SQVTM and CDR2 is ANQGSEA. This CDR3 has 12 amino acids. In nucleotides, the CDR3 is TGCAGCGTCTTGGACAGGGGCTACGAGCAGTACTTC. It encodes CSVLDRGYEQYF.

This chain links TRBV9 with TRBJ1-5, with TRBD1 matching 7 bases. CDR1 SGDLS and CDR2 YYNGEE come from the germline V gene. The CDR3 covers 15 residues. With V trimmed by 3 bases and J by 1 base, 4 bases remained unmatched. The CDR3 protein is CASSATGASNQPQHF. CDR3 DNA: TGTGCCAGCAGCGCCACAGGGGCCAGCAATCAGCCCCAGCATTTT.

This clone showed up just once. The CDR3 DNA reads as TGTGCCATCAGTGAGGAGCGGGGCAAATACGAGCAGTACTTC. Its protein product is CAISEERGKYEQYF. The V gene is TRBV10-3, the J gene TRBJ2-7, with TRBD2 identical over 7 bases. The V segment lost 2 bases and the J segment 4 bases; nucleotides outside the gene matches: 5. Germline V lookup: CDR1 ENHRY, CDR2 SYGVKD. The CDR3 has 14 amino acids.

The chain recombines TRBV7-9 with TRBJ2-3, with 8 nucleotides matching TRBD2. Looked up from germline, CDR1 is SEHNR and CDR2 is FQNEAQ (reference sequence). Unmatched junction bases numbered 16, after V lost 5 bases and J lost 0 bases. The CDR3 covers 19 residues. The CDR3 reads CASSPGDRSGGPSTDTQYF. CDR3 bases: TGTGCCAGCAGCCCCGGGGATCGGAGCGGGGGACCTAGCACAGATACGCAGTATTTT.

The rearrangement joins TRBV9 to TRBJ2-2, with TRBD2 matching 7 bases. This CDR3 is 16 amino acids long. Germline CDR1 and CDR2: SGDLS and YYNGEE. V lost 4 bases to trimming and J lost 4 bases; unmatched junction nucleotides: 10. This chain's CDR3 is CASSFLSGVGTGELFF. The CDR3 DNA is TGTGCCAGCAGCTTCCTCAGCGGGGTCGGCACCGGGGAGCTGTTTTTT.

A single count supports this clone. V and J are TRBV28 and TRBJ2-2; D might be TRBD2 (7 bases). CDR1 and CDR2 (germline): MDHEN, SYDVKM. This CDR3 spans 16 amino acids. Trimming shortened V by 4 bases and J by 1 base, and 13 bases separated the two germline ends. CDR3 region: CASSSEGGLNTGELFF. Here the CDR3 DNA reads TGTGCCAGCAGTTCCGAGGGGGGGCTGAACACCGGGGAGCTGTTTTTT.

The CDR3 DNA reads as TGCGCCAGCAGCCAAGATTCCGGCGAGCAGTACTTC. Translation gives CASSQDSGEQYF. The rearrangement joins TRBV4-1 to TRBJ2-7, with no clear D. This CDR3 contains 12 residues. Germline CDR1 is MGHRA and CDR2 is YSYEKL. The V gene lost 0 bases and the J gene lost 6 bases, with 6 bases spanning the gap.

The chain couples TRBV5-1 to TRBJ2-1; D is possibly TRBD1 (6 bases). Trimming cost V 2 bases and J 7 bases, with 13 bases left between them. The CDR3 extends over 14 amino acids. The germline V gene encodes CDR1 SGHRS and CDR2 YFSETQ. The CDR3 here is CASSLGGTENEQFF. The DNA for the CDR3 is TGCGCCAGCAGCTTAGGGGGAACGGAAAATGAGCAGTTCTTC.

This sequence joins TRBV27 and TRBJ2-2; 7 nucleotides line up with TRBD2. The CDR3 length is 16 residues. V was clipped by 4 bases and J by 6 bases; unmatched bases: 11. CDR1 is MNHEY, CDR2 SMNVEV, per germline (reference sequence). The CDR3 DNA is TGTGCCAGCAGTTACAAAGCGGGACCGGGACCCGGGGAGCTGTTTTTT. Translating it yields CASSYKAGPGPGELFF.